This entry lists 22 T cell receptor beta chains sequenced from one sample in a study of cytomegalovirus exposure and HLA in healthy donors. Amplification used 60 Vbeta primers and 13 Jbeta primers. Here immunoSEQ multiplex PCR was the method, and the copy in TCRdb shows in-frame clones only, minus some. Altogether 170,000 or so clones are present, roughly 84% being singletons, with the ten largest covering 1.5% to 2.5%. Sequenced sample: PBMCs. Source of these receptors: a man aged 18 to 29 in good health and CMV-seronegative.

The chain couples TRBV7-2 to TRBJ2-7, with D perhaps TRBD2 (5 bases). The CDR3 is made up of 16 amino acids. Germline V gene data show CDR1 as SGHTA and CDR2 as FQGNSA. With 1 base removed from V and 7 bases from J, the gap between germline ends came to 20 bases. The chain's CDR3 is CASSLDRDTYELEQYF. CDR3 nucleotides: TGTGCCAGCAGCTTAGATCGGGATACCTACGAGTTGGAGCAGTACTTC.

This chain uses TRBV27 with TRBJ1-5; TRBD1 agrees at 8 bases. Germline CDR1 reads MNHEY; CDR2 reads SMNVEV (reference sequence). The CDR3 is 15 amino acids. Trimming took 5 bases from V and 2 from J; bases not matched to a gene: 5. CDR3 in amino acids: CASSPSGGGNQPQHF. CDR3 in DNA: TGTGCCAGCAGTCCCTCAGGGGGCGGCAATCAGCCCCAGCATTTT.

V and J are TRBV2 and TRBJ2-4; maybe TRBD1 (5 bases). The CDR3 runs to 11 residues. V lost 3 bases to trimming and J lost 14 bases, with 11 bases between them. Germline V gene lookup returns CDR1 SNHLY and CDR2 FYNNEI. This CDR3 is CASSEGGREYF. The CDR3 bases are TGTGCCAGCAGTGAGGGTGGCAGGGAGTACTTC.

CDR3 bases: TGTGCCAGCAGACCCGGGACAGGGGATGTGGATGGCTACACCTTC. This gives the protein CASRPGTGDVDGYTF. This sequence joins TRBV6-5 and TRBJ1-2; 10 nucleotides match TRBD1. The CDR3 is 15 amino acids. V was clipped by 6 bases and J by 6 bases; unmatched bases: 10. The germline CDR1 and CDR2 sequences are MNHEY and SVGAGI.

In this sample, this clone turned up once. V and J are TRBV7-9 and TRBJ1-5, with D tentatively TRBD1 (5 bases). Per the germline V gene, CDR1 is SEHNR and CDR2 is FQNEAQ (reference sequence). The V end was cut by 2 bases, the J end by 1 base, with 12 bases between. The CDR3 loop spans 16 amino acids. The CDR3 here is CASSLSPGKSNQPQHF. The CDR3 DNA reads TGTGCCAGCAGCTTATCCCCAGGGAAGAGCAATCAGCCCCAGCATTTT.

This rearrangement joins TRBV19 to TRBJ2-2; TRBD1 matches at 7 bases. CDR3 length equals 14 residues. Germline assignment: CDR1 LNHDA and CDR2 SQIVND (reference sequence). J lost 6 bases, V lost 5 bases, and 6 bases had no gene match. The chain's CDR3 is CASSFLGQSGELFF. The CDR3 DNA sequence: TGTGCCAGTAGTTTCCTGGGACAGTCCGGGGAGCTGTTTTTT. Filled out from reference TRBV19 and TRBJ2-2, the complete variable domain reads DGGITQSPKYLFRKEGQNVTLSCEQNLNHDAMYWYRQDPGQGLRLIYYSQIVNDFQKGDIAEGYSVSREKKESFPLTVTSAQKNPTAFYLCASSFLGQSGELFFGEGSRLTVL.

This rearrangement joins TRBV9 to TRBJ1-2; TRBD1 aligns across 7 bases. Trimming took 3 bases from V and 7 from J; bases not matched to a gene: 21. CDR3 size: 18 residues. CDR1 and CDR2 (germline): SGDLS, YYNGEE. The CDR3 DNA reads TGTGCCAGCAGCGATGGGACAGCAAATTCACAAAGGGTGGTTGGCTACACCTTC. Amino acids: CASSDGTANSQRVVGYTF.

This clone came up once. The chain employs TRBV7-9 and TRBJ1-2, with no clear D. V gave up 1 base and J gave up 4 bases, with 10 bases separating them. The CDR3 consists of 14 residues. Germline-derived CDR1 and CDR2 are SEHNR and FQNEAQ (reference sequence). CDR3 protein: CASSLGSQIYGYTF. In nucleotides, the CDR3 is TGTGCCAGCAGCTTAGGGTCCCAGATCTATGGCTACACCTTC.

The chain links TRBV5-1 to TRBJ1-2; TRBD1 aligns across 11 bases. Trimming cost V 4 bases and J 3 bases; bases outside gene matches: 11. Germline CDR1 and CDR2: SGHRS and YFSETQ. The CDR3 runs 17 residues. CDR3 nucleotide sequence: TGCGCCAGCAGCAGTAGGACAGGGGGCGCCGGGGACTATGGCTACACCTTC. Protein: CASSSRTGGAGDYGYTF.

The V call is TRBV5-1, the J call TRBJ2-5, with 8 positions matching TRBD1. The J segment lost 5 bases and the V segment lost 3 bases, leaving 9 bases of the junction unmatched. The CDR3 extends over 15 amino acids. Germline V gives CDR1 SGHRS, CDR2 YFSETQ. In DNA form, the CDR3 reads TGCGCCAGCAGCTCCACCGACAGGGGCTGGGAGACCCAGTACTTC. It specifies CASSSTDRGWETQYF. Full variable domain (outside the CDR3, taken from reference TRBV5-1 and TRBJ2-5): KAGVTQTPRYLIKTRGQQVTLSCSPISGHRSVSWYQQTPGQGLQFLFEYFSETQRNKGNFPGRFSGRQFSNSRSEMNVSTLELGDSALYLCASSSTDRGWETQYFGPGTRLLVL.

The chain employs TRBV7-3 and TRBJ2-7; 8 bases are a match to TRBD2. CDR1 and CDR2 (germline): SGHTA, FQGTGA. V shed 2 bases, J shed 2 bases, and the junction held 5 bases outside the gene matches. CDR3 length equals 15 residues. CDR3 in DNA: TGTGCCAGCAGCTTAGGACGGGGGGGCCCCTACGAGCAGTACTTC. It translates to CASSLGRGGPYEQYF.

The chain recombines TRBV6-1 with TRBJ2-1, with TRBD2 matching 9 bases. Per the germline V gene, CDR1 is MNHNS and CDR2 is SASEGT. Trimming cost V 5 bases and J 7 bases; bases outside gene matches: 3. The CDR3 runs 13 residues. CDR3 amino acids: CASSRLAANEQFF. CDR3 DNA sequence: TGTGCCAGCAGTAGACTAGCGGCGAATGAGCAGTTCTTC.

The chain couples TRBV10-3 to TRBJ2-3, with D tentatively TRBD1 (6 bases). The length of the CDR3 is 16 residues. Germline V gene data show CDR1 as ENHRY and CDR2 as SYGVKD. Trimming stripped 6 bases from V and 3 bases from J, with 19 bases between. The DNA of the CDR3 is TGTGCCATCAGCTTCCGGGACAACGAAAGGACAGATACGCAGTATTTT. Amino acids: CAISFRDNERTDTQYF.

This clone was seen only once. This chain uses TRBV4-1 with TRBJ2-3; 7 bases are a match to TRBD2. CDR1 and CDR2 (germline): MGHRA, YSYEKL. V lost 5 bases to trimming and J lost 5 bases; unmatched junction nucleotides: 10. This CDR3 spans 15 amino acids. The CDR3 protein is CASSYRSGERDTQYF. Written as DNA, the CDR3 is TGCGCCAGCAGCTATAGGAGCGGGGAGCGAGATACGCAGTATTTT.

The CDR3 protein is CASSQDRSRDDEQFF. The CDR3 DNA reads TGCGCCAGCAGCCAAGACCGAAGTAGAGATGATGAGCAGTTCTTC. The gene calls are TRBV4-3 and TRBJ2-1; no clear D gene. The length of the CDR3 is 15 residues. V lost 0 bases to trimming and J lost 8 bases, with 14 bases between them. The germline CDR1 and CDR2 sequences are LGHNA and YSLEER.

The V gene is TRBV21-1, the J gene TRBJ1-1; TRBD1 reflects the table's D call only, with no check against the DNA. TRBV21-1 is an annotated pseudogene. This CDR3 region has 14 residues. As DNA, the CDR3 is TGTGCCAGCACCTCGGGACAGTGGAACACTGAAGCTTTCTTT. It encodes CASTSGQWNTEAFF.

Turning to this clone: A read error may produce the germline difference seen at one junction end. The chain links TRBV13 to TRBJ1-4; TRBD1 agrees at 8 bases. The CDR3 length is 14 residues. Germline V gives CDR1 PRHDT, CDR2 FYEKMQ (reference sequence). The CDR3 bases are TGTGCCAGCAGCTCGGACAGGGCCGGGGAAAAATTGTTTTTT. Translation gives CASSSDRAGEKLFF.

The genes are TRBV30 and TRBJ1-2; TRBD1 aligns across 7 bases. The CDR3 runs to 15 residues. V lost 7 bases and J lost 2; bases outside the gene matches: 13. Germline assignment: CDR1 GTSNPN and CDR2 SVGIG (reference sequence). As DNA, the CDR3 is TGTGCCTCCCCGGAGAGTGGCAGGGGGAACTATGGCTACACCTTC. It encodes CASPESGRGNYGYTF.

The chain has TRBV28 and TRBJ1-5, with D tentatively TRBD1 (5 bases). Germline assignment: CDR1 MDHEN and CDR2 SYDVKM. With 2 bases removed from V and 4 bases from J, the gap between germline ends came to 12 bases. CDR3 length equals 15 residues. The CDR3 sequence: CASSLVGRGNQPQHF. The CDR3 DNA sequence: TGTGCCAGCAGTTTAGTGGGGCGGGGGAATCAGCCCCAGCATTTT. Combining the CDR3 with reference TRBV28 and TRBJ1-5 gives the whole variable domain DVKVTQSSRYLVKRTGEKVFLECVQDMDHENMFWYRQDPGLGLRLIYFSYDVKMKEKGDIPEGYSVSREKKERFSLILESASTNQTSMYLCASSLVGRGNQPQHFGDGTRLSIL.

This clone occurred a few times. The V call is TRBV12-5, the J call TRBJ1-1, with D maybe TRBD1 (6 bases). The CDR3 runs to 15 residues. Germline V gene data show CDR1 as LGHNT and CDR2 as FRNRAP. V lost 6 bases, J lost 1 base, and 15 bases lay in between. CDR3: CASGQERGANTEAFF. CDR3 nucleotides: TGTGCTAGTGGGCAAGAACGGGGGGCGAACACTGAAGCTTTCTTT. The full variable domain, with the rest looked up from reference TRBV12-5 and TRBJ1-1, is DARVTQTPRHKVTEMGQEVTMRCQPILGHNTVFWYRQTMMQGLELLAYFRNRAPLDDSGMPKDRFSAEMPDATLATLKIQPSEPRDSAVYFCASGQERGANTEAFFGQGTRLTVV.

CDR3 region: CASSLQGPVQTQYF. The DNA of the CDR3 is TGTGCCAGCAGCTTACAGGGCCCCGTGCAGACCCAGTACTTC. This chain links TRBV5-5 with TRBJ2-5; possible D gene TRBD1, 6 bases. V lost 2 bases, J lost 6 bases, and 14 bases lay in between. CDR3 length: 14 amino acids. Germline CDR1 is SGHKS and CDR2 is YYEKEE (reference sequence).

CDR3 DNA: TGTGCCAGCAGTCATTCATCCGGGACTAATGAAAAACTGTTTTTT. It yields the protein CASSHSSGTNEKLFF. This chain links TRBV6-5 with TRBJ1-4, with unresolved D. CDR1 and CDR2 (germline): MNHEY, SVGAGI. V gave up 5 bases and J gave up 2 bases, with 12 bases separating them. The CDR3 runs 15 residues.